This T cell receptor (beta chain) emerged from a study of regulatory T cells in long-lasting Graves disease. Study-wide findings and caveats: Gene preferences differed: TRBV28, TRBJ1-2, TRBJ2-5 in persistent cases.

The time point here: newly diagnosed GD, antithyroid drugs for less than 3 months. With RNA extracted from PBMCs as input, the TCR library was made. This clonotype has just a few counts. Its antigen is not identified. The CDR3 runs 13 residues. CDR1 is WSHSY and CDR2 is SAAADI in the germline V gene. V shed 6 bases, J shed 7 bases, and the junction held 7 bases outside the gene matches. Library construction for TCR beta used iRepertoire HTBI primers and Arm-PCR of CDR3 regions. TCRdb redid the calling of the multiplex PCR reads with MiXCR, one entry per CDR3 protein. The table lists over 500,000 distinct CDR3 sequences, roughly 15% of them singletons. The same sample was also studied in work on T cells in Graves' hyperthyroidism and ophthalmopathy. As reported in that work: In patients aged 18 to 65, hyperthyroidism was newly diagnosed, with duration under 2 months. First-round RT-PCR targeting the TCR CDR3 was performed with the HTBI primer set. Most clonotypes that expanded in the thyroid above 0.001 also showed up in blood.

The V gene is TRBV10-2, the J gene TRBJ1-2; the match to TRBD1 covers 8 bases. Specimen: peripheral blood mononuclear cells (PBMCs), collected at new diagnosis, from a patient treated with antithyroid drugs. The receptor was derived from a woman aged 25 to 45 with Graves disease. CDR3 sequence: CASSQQGEGGYTF. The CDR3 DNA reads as TGCGCCAGCAGCCAACAGGGGGAGGGTGGCTACACCTTC.